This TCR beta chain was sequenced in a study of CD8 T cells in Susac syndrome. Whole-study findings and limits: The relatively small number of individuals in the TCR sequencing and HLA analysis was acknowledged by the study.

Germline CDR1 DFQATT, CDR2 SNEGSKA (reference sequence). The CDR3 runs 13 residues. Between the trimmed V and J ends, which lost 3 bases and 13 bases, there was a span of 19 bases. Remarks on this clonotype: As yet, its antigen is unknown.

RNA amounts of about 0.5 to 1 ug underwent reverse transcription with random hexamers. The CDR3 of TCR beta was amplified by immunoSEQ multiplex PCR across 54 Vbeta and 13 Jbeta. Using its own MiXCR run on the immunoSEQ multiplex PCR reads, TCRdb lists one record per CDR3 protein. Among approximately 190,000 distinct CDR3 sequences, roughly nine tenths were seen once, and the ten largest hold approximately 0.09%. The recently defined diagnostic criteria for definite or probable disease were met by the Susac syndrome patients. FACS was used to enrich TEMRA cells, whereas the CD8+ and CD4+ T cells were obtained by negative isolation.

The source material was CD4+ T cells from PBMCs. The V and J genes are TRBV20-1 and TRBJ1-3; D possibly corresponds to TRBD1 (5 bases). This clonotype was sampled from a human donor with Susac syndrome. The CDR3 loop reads CSARAHAGGRIYF. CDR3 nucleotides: TGCAGTGCTAGGGCTCACGCGGGGGGAAGAATATATTTT.